This T cell receptor beta chain is from a study of beta chain features in type 1 diabetes. Since all of the isolated RNA was reverse transcribed, expressed TCRB transcripts were what got sequenced. The data were produced by immunoSEQ multiplex PCR, yet TCRdb's version contains in-frame clones alone and is incomplete. The sample has about 260,000 clones; around 20% are singletons. About this clone itself: Its specificity is unknown.

Notes on the study in general: Shorter TCRB CDR3s, moderately but significantly so, were found in Type 1 diabetes patients in all four CD4+ subsets. A pattern of fewer insertions and more deletions at VDJ junctions was seen in type 1 diabetes patients.

The CDR3 runs 14 residues. CDR1 and CDR2 (germline): SGHDN, FVKESK. The germline V and J ends were trimmed by 1 base and 1 base, with 7 bases remaining between them. This receptor was taken from a woman in her 40s with type 1 diabetes. Sequencing was performed on naive CD4+ T cells from blood. V is TRBV14 and J is TRBJ1-1; no reliable D call. The CDR3 nucleotides read TGTGCCAGCAGCCAAGTGAGGGAGAACACTGAAGCTTTCTTT. It is translated as CASSQVRENTEAFF.